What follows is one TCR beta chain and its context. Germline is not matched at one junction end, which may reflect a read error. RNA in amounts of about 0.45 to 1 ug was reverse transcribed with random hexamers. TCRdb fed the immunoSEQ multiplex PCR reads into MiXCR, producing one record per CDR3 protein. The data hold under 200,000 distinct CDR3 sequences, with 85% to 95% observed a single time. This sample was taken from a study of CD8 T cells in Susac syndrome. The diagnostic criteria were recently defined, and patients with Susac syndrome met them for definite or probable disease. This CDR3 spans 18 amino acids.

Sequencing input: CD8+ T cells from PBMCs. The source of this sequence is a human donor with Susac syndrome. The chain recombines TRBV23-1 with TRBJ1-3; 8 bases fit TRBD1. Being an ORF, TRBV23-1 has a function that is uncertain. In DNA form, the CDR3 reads TGCGCCAGCCCCCCGGGCGGCAGGGGGCCGTACTCTGGAAGCACCATATATTTT. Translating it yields CASPPGGRGPYSGSTIYF.